This record concerns one T cell receptor (beta chain) sequence. These data come from a study of blood T cell repertoires in COVID-19. Background on the study: Researchers got acute and convalescent COVID-19 samples from the United States, Italy and Spain.

Germline CDR1 and CDR2: LNHDA and SQIVND (reference sequence). V lost 2 bases to trimming and J lost 4 bases; unmatched junction nucleotides: 5. The CDR3 runs to 15 residues. Clones were read by immunoSEQ multiplex PCR, and TCRdb kept only the in-frame ones, dropping some. The table has 140,000 to 150,000 clones, roughly 88% seen once. The rearrangement joins TRBV19 to TRBJ1-2, with 9 bases matching TRBD1. This receptor was obtained from a man between 45 and 60 years old who had recovered from COVID-19. The source material was PBMCs or T cells enriched from blood (not recorded which). DNA of the CDR3: TGTGCCAGTAGTATATCGACAGGGGGAGTCTATGGCTACACCTTC. Translation gives CASSISTGGVYGYTF. The whole variable domain, filled in from reference TRBV19 and TRBJ1-2, reads DGGITQSPKYLFRKEGQNVTLSCEQNLNHDAMYWYRQDPGQGLRLIYYSQIVNDFQKGDIAEGYSVSREKKESFPLTVTSAQKNPTAFYLCASSISTGGVYGYTFGSGTRLTVV.